The 30 T cell receptor beta chains presented below share a single source sample, sequenced in a study of T cells in localized non-small cell lung cancer. Sequenced by immunoSEQ multiplex PCR; TCRdb stores in-frame clones only, minus some. Of approximately 1,000 clones listed, 20% to 25% are singletons. The starting material was normal lung tissue next to the tumor, obtained before any cancer treatment. These receptors were obtained from a man aged 40 to 70 with stage I lung adenocarcinoma.

This chain links TRBV19 with TRBJ1-2; 7 bases are shared with TRBD1. The germline gives CDR1 LNHDA, CDR2 SQIVND (reference sequence). The CDR3 sequence is 13 residues long. V lost 9 bases, J lost 2 bases, and 6 bases stayed unmatched. CDR3 in amino acids: CASHTTGNYGYTF. In DNA form, the CDR3 reads TGTGCCAGCCACACGACAGGGAACTATGGCTACACCTTC.

J is TRBJ1-3 and V is TRBV6-8; 7 positions agree with TRBD1. This CDR3 has 16 amino acids. V lost 4 bases and J lost 0; bases outside the gene matches: 6. Per the germline V gene, CDR1 is MNHGY and CDR2 is SAAAGT. The CDR3 reads CASSSGRDSSGNTIYF. CDR3 DNA: TGTGCCAGCAGTTCTGGCCGGGACAGCTCTGGAAACACCATATATTTT.

This clone was counted only a few times. CDR3 DNA sequence: TGTGCCACCCGGGACTTAGACACCGGGGAGCTGTTTTTT. The encoded protein is CATRDLDTGELFF. The rearrangement uses TRBV6-8 and TRBJ2-2; a weak D match, TRBD2 (6 bases). Germline CDR1 is MNHGY and CDR2 is SAAAGT. Trimming took off 10 bases at V and 3 bases at J, with 12 bases between the two ends. The CDR3 length is 13 residues.

In this sample, this clone turned up a few times. V is TRBV6-8 and J is TRBJ2-3; D perhaps matches TRBD2 (5 bases). Deletions cut 7 bases from V and 2 bases from J, with 7 bases between. The CDR3 is made up of 12 amino acids. Germline V CDR1 and CDR2: MNHGY, SAAAGT. The CDR3 nucleotides read TGTGCCAGCACGGGATTCACAGATACGCAGTATTTT. It translates to CASTGFTDTQYF.

The J gene is TRBJ2-3, the V gene TRBV11-3; D is ambiguous. CDR3 length: 14 residues. With 5 bases removed from V and 1 base from J, the gap between germline ends came to 10 bases. Germline CDR1 SGHNT, CDR2 YENEEA. CDR3 sequence (DNA): TGTGCCAGCAGCCCCGGTCGGGGCACAGATACGCAGTATTTT. Its protein product is CASSPGRGTDTQYF. Together with reference TRBV11-3 and TRBJ2-3, the CDR3 gives the full variable domain: EAGVVQSPRYKIIEKKQPVAFWCNPISGHNTLYWYLQNLGQGPELLIRYENEEAVDDSQLPKDRFSAERLKGVDSTLKIQPAELGDSAVYLCASSPGRGTDTQYFGPGTRLTVL.

The chain links TRBV11-3 to TRBJ1-2; D unresolved. The ends were cut back, 3 bases at V and 8 bases at J, with 16 bases in the middle. Germline lookup yields CDR1 SGHNT and CDR2 YENEEA. This CDR3 spans 14 amino acids. CDR3 coding DNA: TGTGCCAGCAGCTTGGCTTCAGCCTACTTCGGCTACACCTTC. Translating it yields CASSLASAYFGYTF.

The chain combines TRBV28 with TRBJ2-6, with 7 nucleotides matching TRBD1. V was pared by 6 bases and J by 2 bases, with 10 bases of the junction left unmatched. Per the germline V gene, CDR1 is MDHEN and CDR2 is SYDVKM. The CDR3 contains 17 residues. Here the CDR3 reads CASRSATGVAGANVLTF. Written as DNA, the CDR3 is TGTGCCAGCAGGTCTGCAACAGGGGTCGCTGGGGCCAACGTCCTGACTTTC.

V gene TRBV1 combines with J gene TRBJ1-4. TRBV1 is reported as a pseudogene. The CDR3 has 17 residues. In nucleotides, the CDR3 is TGCGCCAGCAGCCCCTGGAGTTCTTCGGCCACGCGGGAAAAACTGTTTTTT. The encoded protein is CASSPWSSSATREKLFF.

This clone is classed as medium-sized. This chain connects TRBV11-3 to TRBJ2-1; D is possibly TRBD1 or TRBD2 (7 bases each). This CDR3 is 14 amino acids long. Trimming left V 4 bases short and J 14 bases short, with 21 bases between. The germline CDR1 and CDR2 sequences are SGHNT and YENEEA. This CDR3 reads CASSSGTAPGGEFF. The CDR3, as DNA: TGTGCCAGCAGCTCGGGGACAGCCCCAGGGGGGGAGTTCTTC.

Sample share makes this clone large. This chain links TRBV6-8 with TRBJ1-1; TRBD1 is a possible D gene (5 bases). Germline V gives CDR1 MNHGY, CDR2 SAAAGT. The CDR3 has 15 residues. Trimming stripped 0 bases from V and 1 base from J, with 9 bases between. The CDR3 nucleotides are TGTGCCAGCAGTTACTCCGGGACCCAGAACACTGAAGCTTTCTTT. It specifies CASSYSGTQNTEAFF.

The J gene is TRBJ2-3, the V gene TRBV7-2; possibly TRBD1 or TRBD2 for D (6 bases each). Trimming left V 3 bases short and J 6 bases short, with 10 bases between. The CDR3 is 13 residues long. Germline loops: CDR1 SGHTA, CDR2 FQGNSA. CDR3 sequence reads: CASSFPGADTQYF. The CDR3 region has the DNA TGTGCCAGCAGCTTTCCGGGGGCGGATACGCAGTATTTT.

This chain joins TRBV29-1 and TRBJ1-2; D is unclear. V lost 5 bases and J 10 bases, leaving 17 bases between the germline ends. The CDR3 runs to 12 residues. Germline lookup yields CDR1 SQVTM and CDR2 ANQGSEA. Written as DNA, the CDR3 is TGCAGCGTTCTGGGCGAGCTGGGGTTCTACACCTTC. Translation: CSVLGELGFYTF. Combining the CDR3 with reference TRBV29-1 and TRBJ1-2 gives the whole variable domain SAVISQKPSRDICQRGTSLTIQCQVDSQVTMMFWYRQQPGQSLTLIATANQGSEATYESGFVIDKFPISRPNLTFSTLTVSNMSPEDSSIYLCSVLGELGFYTFGSGTRLTVV.

This clone came up a few times. The chain carries TRBV6-8 and TRBJ2-5, with D unclear. V was clipped by 8 bases and J by 1 base, with 14 bases between them. The CDR3 consists of 14 residues. Germline lookup yields CDR1 MNHGY and CDR2 SAAAGT. CDR3 nucleotide sequence: TGTGCCAGCGCAAGGGCCCTCGGCCAAGAGACCCAGTACTTC. Amino acid sequence: CASARALGQETQYF.

The chain couples TRBV11-3 to TRBJ2-1; D unresolved. The CDR3 is 14 residues long. The ends were cut back, 2 bases at V and 4 bases at J, with 9 bases in the middle. From germline, CDR1 is SGHNT and CDR2 YENEEA. The CDR3 sequence is CASSLNPGYNEQFF. The CDR3 DNA follows: TGTGCCAGCAGCTTAAACCCGGGTTACAATGAGCAGTTCTTC.

The rearrangement uses TRBV9 and TRBJ1-2; 7 bases align to TRBD1. V gave up 5 bases and J gave up 4 bases; unmatched junction bases: 5. This CDR3 has 13 amino acids. The V gene's germline CDR1 is SGDLS and CDR2 YYNGEE. CDR3: CASRVTGPYGYTF. CDR3 sequence (DNA): TGTGCCAGCAGGGTGACAGGGCCCTATGGCTACACCTTC.

The chain recombines TRBV30 with TRBJ2-1, with unresolved D. This CDR3 spans 11 amino acids. The germline V gene has CDR1 GTSNPN and CDR2 SVGIG (reference sequence). With 3 bases removed from V and 6 bases from J, the gap between germline ends came to 6 bases. The CDR3 is CAWSASNEQFF. In DNA form, the CDR3 reads TGTGCCTGGAGCGCCTCCAATGAGCAGTTCTTC.

This clone was counted only a few times. V gene TRBV11-3 combines with J gene TRBJ2-7, with D possibly matching TRBD2 (6 bases). This CDR3 is built from 16 residues. The V end was cut by 5 bases, the J end by 3 bases, with 20 bases between. CDR1 and CDR2 from the germline V gene are SGHNT and YENEEA. The CDR3 region is CASSQALGEVHYEQYF. CDR3 sequence (DNA): TGTGCCAGCAGCCAGGCCTTGGGGGAGGTACACTACGAGCAGTACTTC.

Within the sample, this clone is large. The rearrangement joins TRBV11-3 to TRBJ2-7; 8 nucleotides align to TRBD1. Germline V gives CDR1 SGHNT, CDR2 YENEEA. The J segment lost 4 bases and the V segment lost 1 base, leaving 9 bases of the junction unmatched. The CDR3 length is 16 residues. The CDR3 spells CASSLVFGQGAYEQYF. The DNA for the CDR3 is TGTGCCAGCAGCTTAGTATTCGGGCAGGGGGCATACGAGCAGTACTTC.

This clone was observed a handful of times. This chain uses TRBV6-8 with TRBJ2-1, with D unclear. CDR3 size: 13 residues. Germline loops: CDR1 MNHGY, CDR2 SAAAGT. The V gene lost 5 bases and the J gene lost 9 bases, with 14 bases spanning the gap. CDR3 sequence reads: CASSGLGLVEQFF. The CDR3 nucleotides are TGTGCCAGCAGTGGTCTCGGTTTGGTTGAGCAGTTCTTC.

By frequency in the sample, this clone is large. V is TRBV28 and J is TRBJ1-4, with 7 bases identical to TRBD1. Looked up from germline, CDR1 is MDHEN and CDR2 is SYDVKM. CDR3 length: 16 residues. The junction had 13 bases not matched to a gene; V was cut back by 7 bases and J by 5 bases. The CDR3 loop is CASNPLGGTVNEKLFF. The CDR3 coding sequence is TGTGCCAGCAACCCCCTCGGGGGGACAGTCAATGAAAAACTGTTTTTT.

This clone was observed a handful of times. The chain has TRBV30 and TRBJ2-5; D is undetermined. Germline V CDR1 and CDR2: GTSNPN, SVGIG (reference sequence). This CDR3 is 11 amino acids long. Between the trimmed V and J ends, which lost 0 bases and 5 bases, there was a span of 4 bases. In DNA, the CDR3 is TGTGCCTGGAGTGTATCGGAGACCCAGTACTTC. This gives the protein CAWSVSETQYF.

By share of the sample, this clone is medium-sized (0.01 to 0.1%). The chain recombines TRBV6-8 with TRBJ1-5; TRBD1 might be the D (5 bases). V was shortened by 6 bases and J by 2 bases, with 8 bases between the two germline ends. The CDR3 sequence is 13 residues long. Germline V gene lookup returns CDR1 MNHGY and CDR2 SAAAGT. This chain's CDR3 is CASSRDGNQPQHF. The CDR3 DNA reads as TGTGCCAGCAGCCGGGACGGCAATCAGCCCCAGCATTTT.

This clone was seen only a few times. The chain couples TRBV9 to TRBJ1-6, with D unclear. Germline V gene sequence: CDR1 SGDLS, CDR2 YYNGEE. The CDR3 runs to 17 residues. Trimming cost V 3 bases and J 6 bases, with 19 bases left between them. The CDR3 nucleotides read TGTGCCAGCAGCGCCTTGCCGGGGTCCTTAACTAATTCACCCCTCCACTTT. This sequence encodes CASSALPGSLTNSPLHF.

The V call is TRBV5-1, the J call TRBJ1-6; D call uncertain. The V end was cut by 3 bases, the J end by 5 bases, with 9 bases between. Germline CDR1 SGHRS, CDR2 YFSETQ. CDR3 length: 14 amino acids. CDR3 coding DNA: TGCGCCAGCAGCTCAAACACGGATAATTCACCCCTCCACTTT. Translation: CASSSNTDNSPLHF.

This chain joins TRBV6-8 and TRBJ2-1; 7 bases are a match to TRBD2. The CDR3 is 15 residues long. Germline V lookup: CDR1 MNHGY, CDR2 SAAAGT. V trimming: 5 bases; J trimming: 5 bases; junction bases outside the gene matches: 9. The CDR3 coding sequence is TGTGCCAGCAGTGACGAGGCTAGCGGAAACAATGAGCAGTTCTTC. It is translated as CASSDEASGNNEQFF.

The gene calls are TRBV10-1 and TRBJ2-1; D is perhaps TRBD1 (6 bases). Germline V gene data show CDR1 as WNHNN and CDR2 as SYGVQD (reference sequence). V gave up 6 bases and J gave up 5 bases, with 11 bases separating them. There are 13 residues in the CDR3. CDR3 DNA: TGCGCCAGCAGACCCCCAGGGGACAATGAGCAGTTCTTC. Amino acids: CASRPPGDNEQFF.

The count of this clone is one. The chain uses TRBV18 and TRBJ2-5; D call uncertain. Germline assignment: CDR1 KGHSH and CDR2 LQKENI. The CDR3 covers 16 residues. The V gene lost 0 bases and the J gene lost 4 bases, with 15 bases spanning the gap. The CDR3 region is CASSPPSRAPGETQYF. The DNA of the CDR3 is TGTGCCAGCTCACCACCGAGCCGGGCGCCGGGAGAGACCCAGTACTTC. The whole variable domain, filled in from reference TRBV18 and TRBJ2-5, reads NAGVMQNPRHLVRRRGQEARLRCSPMKGHSHVYWYRQLPEEGLKFMVYLQKENIIDESGMPKERFSAEFPKEGPSILRIQQVVRGDSAAYFCASSPPSRAPGETQYFGPGTRLLVL.

Only one count was recorded for this clone. The chain recombines TRBV19 with TRBJ2-5, with D perhaps TRBD1 (6 bases). CDR3 length equals 15 residues. The ends were cut back, 3 bases at V and 4 bases at J, with 15 bases in the middle. Germline lookup yields CDR1 LNHDA and CDR2 SQIVND (reference sequence). The CDR3 loop reads CASSMRRGSRETQYF. DNA for the CDR3: TGTGCCAGTAGTATGCGCAGGGGTAGCCGAGAGACCCAGTACTTC.

This clone is medium-sized by share. This chain links TRBV11-3 with TRBJ2-5, with 10 bases that match TRBD1. The trim removed 1 base at V and 8 bases at J, leaving 10 bases unmatched. Germline assignment: CDR1 SGHNT and CDR2 YENEEA. The CDR3 loop spans 16 amino acids. In nucleotides, the CDR3 is TGTGCCAGCAGCTTAGTATTGGGGGACAGGGGTTCAACCCAGTACTTC. It codes for CASSLVLGDRGSTQYF. Full variable domain (outside the CDR3, taken from reference TRBV11-3 and TRBJ2-5): EAGVVQSPRYKIIEKKQPVAFWCNPISGHNTLYWYLQNLGQGPELLIRYENEEAVDDSQLPKDRFSAERLKGVDSTLKIQPAELGDSAVYLCASSLVLGDRGSTQYFGPGTRLLVL.

A few counts support this clone. The rearrangement uses TRBV18 and TRBJ1-1; possibly TRBD1 for D (6 bases). From germline, CDR1 is KGHSH and CDR2 LQKENI. The CDR3 is made up of 15 amino acids. The V end was cut by 5 bases, the J end by 1 base, with 14 bases between. The CDR3 bases are TGTGCCAGCTCAACCGGGACACCTACGAACACTGAAGCTTTCTTT. Translated: CASSTGTPTNTEAFF.